These 8 T cell receptor beta chains share one sample of origin, sequenced in a study of Graves' ophthalmopathy and Graves' hyperthyroidism. RNA transcripts were the template, and TCR beta CDR3 regions were amplified from them. Second-round multiplex PCR came after a first-round RT-PCR that employed HTBI primers. TCRdb ran MiXCR on the multiplex PCR reads and lists one entry per CDR3 protein. The data hold about 220,000 distinct CDR3 sequences, with around a fifth observed a single time. The sequencing sample was made of peripheral blood. These receptors were collected from a woman between 50 and 59 years old with Graves' ophthalmopathy.

The chain recombines TRBV6-1 with TRBJ1-1; D perhaps matches TRBD1 (5 bases). V shed 7 bases and J shed 7 bases, with 10 bases lying between them. From germline, CDR1 is MNHNS and CDR2 SASEGT. The CDR3 runs 11 residues. In nucleotides, the CDR3 is TGTGCCAGCAACCGACAGCTTGAAGCTTTCTTT. Protein sequence: CASNRQLEAFF.

This clonotype came up many times. The CDR3 loop reads CASSGTGDMNTEAFF. The CDR3 DNA sequence: TGTGCCAGCAGTGGGACAGGAGACATGAACACTGAAGCTTTCTTT. This chain links TRBV2 with TRBJ1-1, with TRBD1 matching over 7 bases. The V gene's germline CDR1 is SNHLY and CDR2 FYNNEI. The CDR3 is 15 amino acids. Trimming took 4 bases from V and 0 from J; bases not matched to a gene: 5.

This clonotype came up a few times. The V and J genes are TRBV5-1 and TRBJ2-7; possibly TRBD2 for D (6 bases). The CDR3 extends over 15 amino acids. Per the germline V gene, CDR1 is SGHRS and CDR2 is YFSETQ. The V gene lost 0 bases and the J gene lost 3 bases, with 13 bases spanning the gap. CDR3 protein: CASSLEERAYYEQYF. The CDR3 bases are TGCGCCAGCAGCTTGGAGGAGCGGGCCTACTACGAGCAGTACTTC.

At least ten counts were recorded for this clonotype. The V call is TRBV24-1, the J call TRBJ2-7; D not resolved. The CDR3 length is 13 residues. Trimming stripped 2 bases from V and 3 bases from J, with 7 bases between. Germline V lookup: CDR1 KGHDR, CDR2 SFDVKD. As DNA, the CDR3 is TGTGCCACCAGTGATTCACAGAGCTACGAGCAGTACTTC. Encoded protein: CATSDSQSYEQYF.

The table lists this clonotype with many counts. A much larger clonotype is one base distant, so this may be a read error. A read error is likely, as this CDR3 ends without the conserved phenylalanine or tryptophan. The chain joins TRBV6-1 to TRBJ1-1, with no clear D. This CDR3 has 14 amino acids. Germline V gene lookup returns CDR1 MNHNS and CDR2 SASEGT. V dropped 11 bases and J dropped 2 bases, with 18 bases sitting between them. The CDR3 here is CASLSNGANTEAFS. The CDR3 nucleotides read TGTGCCTCCCTAAGCAACGGAGCAAACACTGAAGCTTTCTCT.

The sample holds many counts of this clonotype. The rearrangement uses TRBV29-1 and TRBJ2-2, with 13 bases that match TRBD2. V gave up 4 bases and J gave up 0 bases; unmatched junction bases: 2. The length of the CDR3 is 16 residues. Germline V gene sequence: CDR1 SQVTM, CDR2 ANQGSEA. The CDR3 here is CSVAGTSGTNTGELFF. In DNA form, the CDR3 reads TGCAGCGTTGCAGGGACTAGCGGGACGAACACCGGGGAGCTGTTTTTT.

The CDR3 reads CSPDRGKETQYF. As DNA, the CDR3 is TGCAGTCCGGACAGGGGGAAAGAGACCCAGTACTTC. The chain has TRBV20-1 and TRBJ2-5; 10 bases match TRBD1. The CDR3 totals 12 residues. Germline trimming cut 8 bases from V and 3 bases from J; bases unmatched to any gene: 3. CDR1 and CDR2 (germline): DFQATT, SNEGSKA (reference sequence).

Ten or more counts support this clonotype. The rearrangement links TRBV12-3 or TRBV12-4 to TRBJ1-2; 9 positions match TRBD1. This CDR3 has 15 amino acids. Trimming cost V 0 bases and J 7 bases; bases outside gene matches: 6. The CDR3 spells CASSLARTGVGGYTF. CDR3 coding DNA: TGTGCCAGCAGTTTAGCGAGGACAGGGGTCGGTGGCTACACCTTC.